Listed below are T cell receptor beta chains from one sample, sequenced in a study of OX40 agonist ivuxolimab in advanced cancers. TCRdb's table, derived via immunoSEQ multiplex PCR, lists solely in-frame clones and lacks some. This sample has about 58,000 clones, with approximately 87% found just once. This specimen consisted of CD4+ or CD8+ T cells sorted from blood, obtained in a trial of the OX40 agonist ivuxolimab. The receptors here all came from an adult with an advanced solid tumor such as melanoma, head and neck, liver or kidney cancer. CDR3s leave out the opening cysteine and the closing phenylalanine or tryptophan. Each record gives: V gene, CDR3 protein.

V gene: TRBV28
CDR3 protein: ASSMTSGDTGELF

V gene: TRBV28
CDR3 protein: ASSLDASGGYNEQF

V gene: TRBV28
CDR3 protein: ASRLQGSYEQY

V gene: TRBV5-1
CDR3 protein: ASRPDSNSNQPQH

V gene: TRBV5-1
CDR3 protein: ASSRTGTNTEAF

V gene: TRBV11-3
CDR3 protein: ASSAGDYGYT

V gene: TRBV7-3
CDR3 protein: ASSFDSNSYEQY

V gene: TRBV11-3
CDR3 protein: ASSLLAGGAKNIQY

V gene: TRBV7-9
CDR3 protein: ASSMNTEAF

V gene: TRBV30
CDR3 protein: AWSAGGSTEAF

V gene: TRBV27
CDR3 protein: ATSPTGQARGDTQY

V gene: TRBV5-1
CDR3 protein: ASSFEGNTIY

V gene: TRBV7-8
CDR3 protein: ASSPETGVIGYT

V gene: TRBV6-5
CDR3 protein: ASRSHGRGADTQY

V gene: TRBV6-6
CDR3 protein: ASSSLFRSSGNTIY

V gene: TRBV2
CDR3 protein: ASSEGLAGVETQY

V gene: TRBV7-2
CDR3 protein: ASSYTVGTEAF

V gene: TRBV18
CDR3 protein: ASSPGVGSNQPQH

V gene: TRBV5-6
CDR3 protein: ASSLAVGTQQY

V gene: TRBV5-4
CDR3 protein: ASSGQGDYGYT

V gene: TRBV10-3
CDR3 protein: ASRGESTDTQY

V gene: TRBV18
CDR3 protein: ASSPRDEEAF

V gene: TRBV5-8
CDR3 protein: ASSPGEGFPFGDTQY

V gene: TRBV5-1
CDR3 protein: ASSSEGDSNQPQH

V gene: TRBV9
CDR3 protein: ASSAQVGGQTQY

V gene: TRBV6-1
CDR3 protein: ASKRDPGELF

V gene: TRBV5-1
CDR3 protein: ASGQGMGDSTDTQY

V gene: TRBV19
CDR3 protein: ASSVDRGSQF

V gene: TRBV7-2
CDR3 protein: ASSLRGGSAATIY

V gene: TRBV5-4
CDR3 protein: ASSPGGTGTNYGYT

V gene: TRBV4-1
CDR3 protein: ASSQDNSGGRSQY

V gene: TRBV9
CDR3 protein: ASTRDPGTADTQY

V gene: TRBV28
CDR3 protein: ASSLTGGYGYT

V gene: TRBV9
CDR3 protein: ASSVGVYGNTEAF

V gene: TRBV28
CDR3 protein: ASNTGLYYGYT

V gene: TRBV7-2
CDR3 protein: ASSLGSSGNTIY

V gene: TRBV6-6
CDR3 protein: ASSYSNLNGNQPQH

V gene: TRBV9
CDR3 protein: ASSSPGGSITDTQY

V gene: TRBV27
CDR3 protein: ASSFQGFYNSPLH

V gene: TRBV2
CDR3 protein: ASSRDRANTGELF

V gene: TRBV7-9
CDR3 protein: ASSLGGTDTQY

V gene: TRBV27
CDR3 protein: ASSLGVSGAGTDTQY

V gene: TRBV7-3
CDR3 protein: ASSETGGSYSPLH

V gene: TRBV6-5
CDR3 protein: ASSYGGQSTDTQY

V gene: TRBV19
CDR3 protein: ASSILENTEAF

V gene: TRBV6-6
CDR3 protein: ASSRQVDYEQY

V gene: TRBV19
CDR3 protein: ASSKPGGQVNTGELF

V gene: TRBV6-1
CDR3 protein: AVHRGPSYGYT

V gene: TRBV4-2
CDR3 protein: ASSQADRHPYEQY

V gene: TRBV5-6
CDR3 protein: ASSSRTGKLF

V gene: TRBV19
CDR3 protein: ASSQRGQMRAF

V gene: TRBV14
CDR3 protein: ASSPWLAGARTDTQY

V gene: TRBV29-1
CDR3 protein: SVPASGGTGELF

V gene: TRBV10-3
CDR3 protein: AISESMGFSGYT

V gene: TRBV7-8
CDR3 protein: ASSFGTSGNTIY

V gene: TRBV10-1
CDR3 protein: ASSESLEVPTYEQY

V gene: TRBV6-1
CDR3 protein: ASSAGSNTIY

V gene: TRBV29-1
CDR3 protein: SVDRGGYEQY

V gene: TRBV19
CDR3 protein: ASSIQQYSNQPQH